This TCR beta chain was documented in a study of regulatory T cells in long-lasting Graves disease (dated by TCRdb to the early 2020s). Regarding the study in general: Newly diagnosed Graves' disease patients had taken antithyroid drugs for less than 3 months. Patients with persistent Graves' disease were compared with patients with newly diagnosed Graves' disease using TCR sequencing and RNA sequencing of peripheral blood. The study took place in China and was registered as a clinical trial. A total of roughly 33 samples underwent TCR sequencing: around 13 from persistent and roughly 20 from newly diagnosed Graves' disease patients. General findings and caveats noted by the study authors: More public clonotypes were shared among persistent patients (more than 2,500) than among newly diagnosed patients (just under 1,000). Peripheral blood alone was examined, since thyroid tissue, which constituted the primary lesion, could not be accessed. Sequencing and analysis were limited to the TCR beta chain. Compared with newly diagnosed patients, persistent Graves' disease patients had lower TCR Shannon entropy and fewer highly expanded clones, which suggests clonal expansion. Persistent disease showed preferential use of TRBV28, TRBJ1-2 and TRBJ2-5, whereas newly diagnosed disease favored TRBV20-1 and TRBJ2-1. As a limitation, the authors acknowledged that the small sample size may reduce accuracy.

Receptor amplification or capture employed multiplex PCR. Sequencing used an Illumina HiSeq 4000. iRepertoire HTBI primers and Arm-PCR amplification of CDR3 regions were used to construct TCR beta libraries. Gel purification was performed on PCR products prior to sequencing. In the authors' own workflow: A total of 62 TRBV and some 15 TRBJ segments were identified across samples and were used for gene usage analysis of CDR3 amino acid clonotypes. Filtered high-quality paired reads were merged into contigs using COPE and FqMerger. BLAST was used to align contigs to the IMGT TRBV, TRBD and TRBJ reference genes, and CDR3 was defined following IMGT. Highly expanded clones were defined as clonotypes with a frequency above 0.1%. Repertoire diversity was measured by Shannon entropy, and V-J evenness by the Gini coefficient. A clonotype was considered public if more than one individual shared it. The public reads were reanalyzed by TCRdb: fastp trimming at Q25, MiXCR alignment, in-frame beta chains only. Rows merge per CDR3 protein into single entries with the most common DNA and genes. None of the V and J calls come from the authors' own analysis; TCRdb made them. The table for this sample lists 620,000 or so distinct CDR3 sequences; around 15% of them were counted only once. The leading ten clones occupy under 20% of the sample.

This clonotype was observed many times. The antigen it binds to is not known. No base-level quality is on record; no much larger clone is a single base apart. Interpreted using the paper, the time point label stands for: newly diagnosed GD, antithyroid drugs for less than 3 months. RNA was extracted from PBMCs in TRIzol for both TCR sequencing and RNA sequencing. The diagnosis of Graves' disease followed American Thyroid Association guidelines. Patients for the study were recruited at an endocrinology department in Xi'an, China. From each patient, around 9 milliliters of peripheral blood was collected into an EDTA anticoagulant tube. Ficoll Paque Plus density gradient separation was used to isolate PBMCs, and no further T cell sorting was done. An Agilent 2100 Bioanalyzer and agarose gel were used to check RNA quality, and a NanoDrop 2000 was used to measure RNA concentration. CDR1 and CDR2, per the germline V gene, are SGDLS and YYNGEE. CDR3 length: 16 amino acids, cysteine to phenylalanine. CDR3 DNA is the only sequence kept; it has 48 bases, read in frame from the first base. For this chain, trimming is 10 bases at the V end and 8 bases at the J end, and the number of junction bases without a gene match is 20.

The sample was also linked to a second study, of T cells in Graves' hyperthyroidism and ophthalmopathy. As noted in the second study: Stable Graves' hyperthyroidism was defined as no progression to ophthalmopathy during 18 months of follow-up. Hyperthyroidism patients were newly diagnosed, with disease duration under 2 months, and aged 18 to 65 years. The study excluded patients with uncontrolled infections, other autoimmune diseases, pregnancy or lactation. Diagnoses relied on clinical symptoms, serum thyroxine and TRAb, thyroid ultrasound and orbital computed tomography. For the first round of RT-PCR on the TCR CDR3, the HTBI primer set was used together with the Qiagen OneStep RT-PCR kit. Most expanded thyroid clonotypes (frequency above 0.001) were also detected in blood, a finding suggesting that blood repertoires may reflect thyroid immune responses. In cross-validation, a model built on a 13 V-J signature told ophthalmopathy apart from stable hyperthyroidism with 85% to 90% sensitivity and approximately 81% specificity, and in testing the same model reached 80%/75%. During validation, the model predicted progression to ophthalmopathy a median of around six months ahead of onset, with 60% to 71% sensitivity and less than 85% specificity. A discovery cohort of 95 to 100 patients, 43 with Graves' ophthalmopathy and about 60 with stable Graves' hyperthyroidism, was used to find distinguishing TCR V-J signatures. Whether ophthalmopathy could be predicted prospectively was tested in an independent validation cohort made up of about 20 hyperthyroidism patients plus 17 patients who later progressed to ophthalmopathy. The 100 or so discovery patients were divided at random into training and test sets in a 7:3 ratio. The study also compared thyroid tissue and blood T-cell repertoires from more than 5 Graves' hyperthyroidism patients. After sampling, hyperthyroidism patients received methimazole starting at 30 mg daily, and ophthalmopathy patients received high-dose intravenous methylprednisolone. The libraries were constructed in a second round of multiplex PCR and then size-selected and purified. The libraries were sequenced on an Illumina HiSeq2000 using paired-end 100 bp reads. Raw data were processed with SOAPnuke, discarding reads with adapters, uncalled bases, mean Phred below 15, or no exact constant-primer or identifier match. COPE v1.2.5 was used to merge high-quality paired reads, and clonotypes were defined as unique nucleotide sequences. Clonotypes were aligned to IMGT TRBV, TRBD and TRBJ reference segments using MiTCR v1.1. Analysis was restricted to V-J combinations with a frequency above 0.0001, which covered 99% to 99.2% of repertoires. The TCS score was defined as the ratio of F50 (clonal expansion) to E x V (chaos), calculated using BLOSUM62-based TCRdist between CDR3 peptides within each V-J. Welch's t-statistics and random forest reduced roughly 530 V-J features to under 15, which were used in a naive Bayes classifier (R e1071). Sample size was not statistically predetermined, and blinding of investigators to group allocation was not performed. TCR Vbeta CDR3 sequencing of 140 or so peripheral blood samples (about 45 ophthalmopathy, about 75 hyperthyroidism and some 17 progressor patients) is reported in the paper.

This specimen consisted of peripheral blood mononuclear cells (PBMCs), obtained at new diagnosis, from a patient treated with antithyroid drugs. The sequence derives from a woman aged 25-40 years with Graves disease. Donor details come from another sample of the same person, matched by shared clones. The chain is made from TRBV9 and TRBJ1-4, with TRBD1 matching 7 junction bases. In nucleotide form, the sequence is TGTGCCGGATCCCGCGGATCCCAGGGGGACAGCGAAAAACTGTTTTTT. This translates into CAGSRGSQGDSEKLFF. Joined to the reference TRBV9 and TRBJ1-4 proteins, this CDR3 gives the full variable domain: DSGVTQTPKHLITATGQRVTLRCSPRSGDLSVYWYQQSLDQGLQFLIQYYNGEERAKGNILERFSAQQFPDLHSELNLSSLELGDSALYFCAGSRGSQGDSEKLFFGSGTQLSVL.